This T cell receptor (beta chain) emerged from a study of shared clonotypes between healthy human individuals (TCRdb year 2020). For the wider study: The cohort included three men and two women between 18 and 49 years of age. Per donor, three plates each were used for CD4 naive and CD4 memory, two for CD8 naive, and one for CD8 memory. To estimate repertoire size and how much clonotype sharing occurs between individuals, the study deeply sequenced the blood TCR repertoires of several healthy adults. To increase sequencing depth and limit assay-specific biases, TCR repertoire library preparation and sequencing were carried out by different laboratories using diverse techniques. Leukapheresis yielded between about 0.94 and 8.9 billion PBMCs per donor. Overall study outcomes, separate from this receptor: Clonotypes shared by all four sorted-subset donors showed higher generation probabilities than non-shared clonotypes. Sampling was restricted to blood, and TCR repertoires in tissues likely differ from the TCR repertoires found in blood. When several donors were compared, the shared fraction of clonotypes was approximately 5% for naive CD4, roughly 3.4% for naive CD8, more than 2% for memory CD4, and roughly 0.43% for memory CD8. The genetic and exposure-history diversity represented was limited by the small number of donors. Pairwise subsampling led to the expectation that sequencing depth would affect the degree of clonotype sharing among donors. Naive subsets generally had larger estimated clonotype richness than memory subsets. Even with the large sequencing depth, rarefaction of the sorted-subset datasets indicated that sequencing was incomplete.

The donors were healthy, HIV-negative adults who had no recently reported acute infections or vaccinations. All donors were Caucasian adults living in Nashville, Tennessee, USA. CD4+ T cells were enriched through magnetic negative selection, after which naive cells were positively selected on CD45RA and the remaining negative fraction served as the memory subset. Blood was collected by leukapheresis, and PBMCs were isolated by Ficoll-Histopaque density gradient centrifugation and then cryopreserved in liquid nitrogen vapor phase. Purity and quantity of every magnetically sorted T cell population were checked by analytical flow cytometry. Each sorted fraction had its genomic DNA isolated and then quantified by UV absorbance on a Nanodrop 2000c. TCR CDR3 regions were amplified from genomic DNA by multiplex PCR using the deep immunoSEQ assay. Genomic DNA extracted from each cell subset was distributed evenly over all wells of several immunoSEQ 96-well plates, and each plate served as one replicate. For sorted subsets, about 210 ng of genomic DNA, equivalent to 30,000 or so T cell genomes, went into each replicate PCR. The purified libraries were quantified using a Qubit 3.0 fluorometer, sized with a Bioanalyzer 2100, and then quantified again using the KAPA Library Quantification kit. Every immunoSEQ 96-well plate was sequenced on a separate single-read 150-cycle Illumina NextSeq 550 flow cell. Processing in the source paper ran as follows. Because the immunoSEQ output held only junctional sequences and lacked quality scores, the filtering could not match the filtering applied to full-length reads. Sequences were annotated with PyIR, a Python wrapper for IgBLAST v1.9, using IMGT germline references to assign V/J genes and CDR3. Any read was removed if the V/J assignment was weak (E-value above 1e-6), the CDR3 was missing, or the read contained stop codons, out-of-frame junctions, or ambiguous translated residues. V3J clonotypes were defined by identical inferred V gene, J gene, and CDR3 amino acid sequence. Percentage overlap between repertoires was calculated by dividing the number of shared unique clonotypes by the size of the smaller repertoire. Repertoire richness was assessed with RTK rarefaction, the Chao1 estimator, and Recon v2.1 estimates of unobserved clonotypes. For all TCRbeta clonotypes obtained by the gDNA method from a handful of donors, generation probabilities were computed with OLGA. This is the immuneACCESS table as TCRdb keeps it, with only in-frame sequences that have V and J called. A part of the clones is gone; compared with another copy, unresolved V genes explain less than half, and the rest is unexplained. That table is the source of V, J and clone size, and D and trimming were worked out from the DNA. This sample is represented by 300,000 or so clones; approximately 79% of them were singletons. Approximately 10% of the sample is in the top ten clones.

About this clone: No antigen is known for it. No qualities accompany the bases; no much larger clone lies one base away.

The germline V gene (reference sequence) provides CDR1 SGHKS and CDR2 YYEKEE. The trim is 3 bases for V and 4 bases for J, with a gap of 16 bases between the germline ends. From the cysteine through the phenylalanine, the CDR3 covers 15 amino acids. Only the CDR3 region is kept as DNA, spanning 45 bases read in frame from base 1. The material sequenced was memory CD4+ T cells sorted from blood. In light of the paper, this sample's cell subset or site label describes: CD45RA-negative fraction. The receptor was derived from a man aged 25 to 45 in good health. The chain was built from TRBV5-5 and TRBJ1-1; a confident D gene designation cannot be given. The DNA is as follows: TGTGCCAGCAGCTACTCGCTAAGTGGTTTCACTGAAGCTTTCTTT. This translates into CASSYSLSGFTEAFF. The variable domain in full, with residues beyond the CDR3 obtained from the reference TRBV5-5 and TRBJ1-1 genes, is DAGVTQSPTHLIKTRGQQVTLRCSPISGHKSVSWYQQVLGQGPQFIFQYYEKEERGRGNFPDRFSARQFPNYSSELNVNALLLGDSALYLCASSYSLSGFTEAFFGQGTRLTVV.